Below are 9 T cell receptor beta chains sequenced from a single sample in a study of T cells in Graves' hyperthyroidism and ophthalmopathy. RNA transcripts gave rise to amplified TCR beta CDR3 regions. The primer set for the first-round RT-PCR of the TCR CDR3 was HTBI. In TCRdb, the multiplex PCR reads were re-called with MiXCR into one record per CDR3 protein. The table shows around 600,000 distinct CDR3 sequences, with nearly 45% occurring only once. The sample comprised peripheral blood or thyroid tissue (not recorded which). The receptors originated from an adult man with Graves' disease, either hyperthyroidism or ophthalmopathy (not recorded which).

The sample holds many counts of this clonotype. Here the CDR3 reads CSVDRQGLNTEAFF. The CDR3, as DNA: TGCAGCGTTGATCGACAGGGGCTGAACACTGAAGCTTTCTTT. The chain joins TRBV29-1 to TRBJ1-1; TRBD1 matches at 8 bases. V lost 3 bases to trimming and J lost 0 bases; unmatched junction nucleotides: 3. The CDR3 consists of 14 residues. The germline V gene encodes CDR1 SQVTM and CDR2 ANQGSEA.

The chain uses TRBV10-3 and TRBJ1-3; D is uncertain. There are 13 residues in the CDR3. Germline CDR1 reads ENHRY; CDR2 reads SYGVKD. Trimming removed 5 bases from V and 4 bases from J, with 9 bases in between. The CDR3 sequence: CAISRETGNTIYF. CDR3 bases: TGTGCCATCAGTAGAGAGACCGGAAACACCATATATTTT.

Regarding this clonotype: A much more abundant neighbour one base away suggests this may be a read error. The V call is TRBV24-1, the J call TRBJ1-2; D not certain. The CDR3 contains 13 residues. V was trimmed by 7 bases and J by 4 bases, leaving 12 bases between them. The germline CDR1 and CDR2 sequences are KGHDR and SFDVKD. This chain's CDR3 is CATRGSAGYGYTF. The DNA for the CDR3 is TGTGCCACCAGGGGCTCGGCGGGCTATGGCTACACCTTC.

This clonotype was observed at least ten times. The chain recombines TRBV2 with TRBJ1-5; 7 nucleotides align to TRBD1. This CDR3 region has 15 residues. Per germline, CDR1 SNHLY and CDR2 FYNNEI. J lost 3 bases, V lost 7 bases, and 9 bases had no gene match. CDR3 nucleotides: TGTGCCAGCAAAGGTGGGACAGCTAACAATCAGCCCCAGCATTTT. It yields the protein CASKGGTANNQPQHF.

As for this clonotype: Sequence at one end of the junction differs from germline and may be a read error. In nucleotides, the CDR3 is TGTGCCAACAGTGTAAAAGAGACCCAGTACTTC. Protein: CANSVKETQYF. The chain links TRBV6-5 to TRBJ2-5; no clear D gene. CDR1 is MNHEY, CDR2 SVGAGI, per germline. The CDR3 is 11 amino acids.

The chain is built from TRBV7-9 and TRBJ1-5; 9 bases agree with TRBD1. Trimming cost V 6 bases and J 9 bases; bases outside gene matches: 15. The germline V gene has CDR1 SEHNR and CDR2 FQNEAQ (reference sequence). The CDR3 extends over 16 amino acids. CDR3 sequence: CASSLPTGQGLAPQHF. The CDR3 DNA follows: TGTGCCAGCAGTTTACCAACGGGACAGGGCTTAGCGCCCCAGCATTTT.

This clonotype came up many times. The V gene is TRBV20-1, the J gene TRBJ1-1, with D uncertain. From germline, CDR1 is DFQATT and CDR2 SNEGSKA (reference sequence). CDR3 length equals 14 residues. V lost 1 base to trimming and J lost 1 base, with 10 bases between them. CDR3 in DNA: TGCAGTGCTAGAGGGAGCCGAGGGAACACTGAAGCTTTCTTT. Protein sequence: CSARGSRGNTEAFF.

Regarding this clonotype: One end of the junction is discordant with germline, which a read error may explain. The chain recombines TRBV10-3 with TRBJ1-4, with D perhaps matching TRBD1 (5 bases). The CDR3 has 15 amino acids. Germline CDR1 and CDR2: ENHRY and SYGVKD. This chain's CDR3 is CAVSAAGQIAEKLFF. DNA of the CDR3: TGTGCCGTCAGTGCCGCAGGGCAAATAGCGGAAAAACTGTTTTTT.

V gene TRBV14 combines with J gene TRBJ1-2; D is uncertain. Germline CDR1 reads SGHDN; CDR2 reads FVKESK. This CDR3 has 13 residues. Deletions cut 0 bases from V and 5 bases from J, with 7 bases between. The CDR3, as DNA: TGTGCCAGCAGCCAAGAAATACGATATGGCTACACCTTC. Protein product: CASSQEIRYGYTF.